The 9 T cell receptor beta chains below were found in one sample sequenced in a study of metastatic and nonmetastatic thyroid tumors. Via MiXCR, TCRdb re-called the PCR reads. The sample lists about 82,000 clones; around 12% were seen once. Among the patients, none had received any treatment before thyroid surgery. The sequenced sample consisted of tumor tissue. The receptors were sampled from a female donor with papillary thyroid cancer or a benign thyroid nodule (not recorded which). Some clones in this sample may be carry-over from other donors' samples.

This clone has at least ten counts. The rearrangement links TRBV2 to TRBJ1-6; the D gene is possibly TRBD1 (6 bases). CDR1 SNHLY and CDR2 FYNNEI come from the germline V gene. The CDR3 spans 15 residues. With 4 bases removed from V and 6 bases from J, the gap between germline ends came to 13 bases. CDR3: CASSGRTEINSPLHF. DNA of the CDR3: TGTGCCAGCAGTGGAAGGACAGAGATTAATTCACCCCTCCACTTT.

Many counts were recorded for this clone. The rearrangement links TRBV6-2 or TRBV6-3 to TRBJ2-5; a weak D match, TRBD1 (5 bases). V was cut by 4 bases and J by 4 bases, with 10 bases left in between. Germline V lookup: CDR1 MNHEY, CDR2 SVGEGT. This CDR3 region has 13 residues. The CDR3 region is CASSLQESETQYF. The CDR3 DNA is TGTGCCAGCAGTTTACAGGAGTCAGAGACCCAGTACTTC.

Many counts were recorded for this clone. This chain uses TRBV11-3 with TRBJ2-3; 10 bases align to TRBD2. With V trimmed by 1 base and J by 3 bases, 13 bases remained unmatched. Germline CDR1 SGHNT, CDR2 YENEEA. The CDR3 sequence is 19 residues long. CDR3 in DNA: TGTGCCAGCAGCTTAGTTTTAGCGGGAGGCGTAGGGTATACAGATACGCAGTATTTT. It specifies CASSLVLAGGVGYTDTQYF. Full variable domain (rest looked up from reference TRBV11-3 and TRBJ2-3): EAGVVQSPRYKIIEKKQPVAFWCNPISGHNTLYWYLQNLGQGPELLIRYENEEAVDDSQLPKDRFSAERLKGVDSTLKIQPAELGDSAVYLCASSLVLAGGVGYTDTQYFGPGTRLTVL.

This clone was found many times. The chain employs TRBV19 and TRBJ1-2; D perhaps matches TRBD1 (6 bases). Germline values: CDR1 LNHDA, CDR2 SQIVND (reference sequence). The CDR3 is 12 residues long. V lost 6 bases, J lost 7 bases, and 12 bases lay in between. CDR3 bases: TGTGCCAGTAGCCCTAGGGGGGGTGGCTACACCTTC. This sequence encodes CASSPRGGGYTF.

The CDR3 nucleotides are TGTGCCAGCAGAAACCCGGGACTAGCGGTACCCCCGAATACGCAGTATTTT. Its translation: CASRNPGLAVPPNTQYF. This chain connects TRBV6-2 or TRBV6-3 to TRBJ2-3, with 11 nucleotides matching TRBD2. CDR1 MNHEY and CDR2 SVGEGT come from the germline V gene. Germline trimming cut 6 bases from V and 7 bases from J; bases unmatched to any gene: 15. The CDR3 sequence is 17 residues long.

This rearrangement joins TRBV7-8 to TRBJ1-5; no definite D call. V gave up 4 bases and J gave up 0 bases, with 4 bases separating them. From germline, CDR1 is SGHVS and CDR2 FQNEAQ. This CDR3 spans 13 amino acids. The CDR3 coding sequence is TGTGCCAGCAGCTCCGCTAGCAATCAGCCCCAGCATTTT. Its translation is CASSSASNQPQHF.

This clone has more than one count but fewer than ten. V gene TRBV5-1 combines with J gene TRBJ2-3; either TRBD1 or TRBD2 may fit D (5 bases each). The CDR3 spans 16 residues. CDR1 is SGHRS, CDR2 YFSETQ, per germline. V dropped 3 bases and J dropped 2 bases, with 16 bases sitting between them. CDR3 sequence: CASSSSSGTSTDTQYF. The CDR3 region has the DNA TGCGCCAGCAGCTCCAGTTCGGGGACGTCCACAGATACGCAGTATTTT. The full variable domain, rest sourced from reference TRBV5-1 and TRBJ2-3, is KAGVTQTPRYLIKTRGQQVTLSCSPISGHRSVSWYQQTPGQGLQFLFEYFSETQRNKGNFPGRFSGRQFSNSRSEMNVSTLELGDSALYLCASSSSSGTSTDTQYFGPGTRLTVL.

Details on this clone: One base away lies a much larger clone, so this may be a sequencing read error. This chain uses TRBV27 with TRBJ1-4, with D perhaps TRBD1 (6 bases). The CDR3 length is 14 residues. From germline, CDR1 is MNHEY and CDR2 SMNVEV (reference sequence). CDR3 region: CAGSSDSYNEKLFF. Written as DNA, the CDR3 is TGTGCCGGCAGTTCGGACAGCTATAATGAAAAACTGTTTTTT. The whole variable domain, remainder taken from reference TRBV27 and TRBJ1-4, is EAQVTQNPRYLITVTGKKLTVTCSQNMNHEYMSWYRQDPGLGLRQIYYSMNVEVTDKGDVPEGYKVSRKEKRNFPLILESPSPNQTSLYFCAGSSDSYNEKLFFGSGTQLSVL.

Concerning this clone itself: A much larger clone differs from this one at a single base, so this may be a read error. The rearrangement uses TRBV2 and TRBJ1-1; a weak D match, TRBD1 (6 bases). Deletions cut 4 bases from V and 4 bases from J, with 19 bases between. Germline V lookup: CDR1 SNHLY, CDR2 FYNNEI. This CDR3 is 16 amino acids long. The CDR3 bases are TGTGCCAGCAGTGGATCGGGGGCGTCGTGGGGCACTGAAGCTTTCTTT. Its translation: CASSGSGASWGTEAFF.